This T cell receptor beta chain was sequenced for a study of blood T cell repertoires in COVID-19. Study information: From T cells, B-cell-depleted T cells, or PBMCs came the material, which was cDNA or gDNA.

Produced via immunoSEQ multiplex PCR; TCRdb's table is partial and in-frame only. The sample lists about 240,000 clones; 75% to 85% were seen once. V was pared by 10 bases and J by 0 bases, with 5 bases of the junction left unmatched. This CDR3 comprises 13 residues. Germline V gene data show CDR1 as LGHDT and CDR2 as YNNKEL (reference sequence). The chain recombines TRBV3-1 (or the pseudogene TRBV3-2) with TRBJ1-1, with TRBD1 matching over 7 bases. This TCR was recovered from an older woman with active or convalescent COVID-19. What was sequenced was peripheral blood. In nucleotides, the CDR3 is TGTGCCACCACCAGGGGGGTGAACACTGAAGCTTTCTTT. It codes for CATTRGVNTEAFF.